The entry that follows covers one TCR beta chain sequence. The source of the sample is a study of blood T cell repertoires in COVID-19. In the authors' methods: For nucleated cells, counts were estimated from reference gene primer amplification. The assay was immunoSEQ multiplex PCR, and TCRdb's table has in-frame clones only and misses some. The D gene and trimming were derived from the DNA, and the V and J assignments and clone size from that table. Found here are roughly 300,000 clones, roughly 90% of them singletons; the top ten hold more than 0.9%. The CDR3 runs 18 residues. Germline CDR1 is LNHDA and CDR2 is SQIVND (reference sequence). The V end lost 3 bases, the J end lost 3 bases, and 23 bases lay between the germline ends.

The material sequenced was PBMCs or T cells enriched from blood (not recorded which). The clonotype originates from a woman between 25 and 40 years old who had recovered from COVID-19. V usage is TRBV19 and J usage is TRBJ1-2; D possibly corresponds to TRBD1 (6 bases). CDR3 bases: TGTGCCAGTAGTATTATCCGCCCGCCAGGGGAATCAGACTATGGCTACACCTTC. This sequence encodes CASSIIRPPGESDYGYTF.